A single T cell receptor (beta chain) is shown here with its context. These data belong to a study of blood T cell repertoires in COVID-19. About the research overall: The origin of the acute and convalescent COVID-19 samples was the United States, Italy and Spain. T cells, B-cell-depleted T cells, or PBMCs provided the cDNA or gDNA that served as material.

Germline lookup yields CDR1 MNHEY and CDR2 SMNVEV (reference sequence). This CDR3 has 14 residues. V was trimmed by 4 bases and J by 3 bases, leaving 13 bases between them. Assay used: immunoSEQ multiplex PCR; TCRdb lists only in-frame clones, some missing. The sample holds approximately 150,000 clones, around 88% seen once. V gene TRBV27 combines with J gene TRBJ2-7; TRBD1 is a possible D gene (6 bases). The sequence was collected from a human donor in a cohort sampled during active COVID-19. Sequencing was performed on peripheral blood. The CDR3 here is CASSSSGADYEQYF. CDR3 DNA: TGTGCCAGCAGTTCGTCAGGGGCAGACTACGAGCAGTACTTC.